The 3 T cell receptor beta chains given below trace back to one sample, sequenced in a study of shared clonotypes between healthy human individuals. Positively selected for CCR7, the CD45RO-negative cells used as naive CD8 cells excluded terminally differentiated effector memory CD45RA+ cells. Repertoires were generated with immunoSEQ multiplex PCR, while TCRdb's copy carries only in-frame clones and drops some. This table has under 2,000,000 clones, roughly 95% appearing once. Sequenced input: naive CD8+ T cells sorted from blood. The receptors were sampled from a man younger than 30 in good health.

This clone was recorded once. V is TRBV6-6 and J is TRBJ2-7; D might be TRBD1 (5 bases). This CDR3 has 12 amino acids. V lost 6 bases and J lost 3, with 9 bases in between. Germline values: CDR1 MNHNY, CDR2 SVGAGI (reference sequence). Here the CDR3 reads CASRDTIYEQYF. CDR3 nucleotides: TGTGCCAGCAGGGACACCATCTACGAGCAGTACTTC.

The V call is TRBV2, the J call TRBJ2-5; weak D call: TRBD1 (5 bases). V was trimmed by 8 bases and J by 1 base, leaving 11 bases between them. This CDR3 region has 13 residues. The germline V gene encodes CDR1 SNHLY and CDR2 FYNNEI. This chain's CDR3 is CASQPDSQETQYF. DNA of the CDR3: TGTGCCAGCCAACCCGACAGCCAAGAGACCCAGTACTTC.

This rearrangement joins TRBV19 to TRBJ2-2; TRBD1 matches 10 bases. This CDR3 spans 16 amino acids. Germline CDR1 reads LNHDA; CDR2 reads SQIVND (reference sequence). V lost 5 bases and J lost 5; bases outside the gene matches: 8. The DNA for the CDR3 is TGTGCCAGTAGTGACTACGGGACAGGGGTGACCGGGGAGCTGTTTTTT. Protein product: CASSDYGTGVTGELFF.